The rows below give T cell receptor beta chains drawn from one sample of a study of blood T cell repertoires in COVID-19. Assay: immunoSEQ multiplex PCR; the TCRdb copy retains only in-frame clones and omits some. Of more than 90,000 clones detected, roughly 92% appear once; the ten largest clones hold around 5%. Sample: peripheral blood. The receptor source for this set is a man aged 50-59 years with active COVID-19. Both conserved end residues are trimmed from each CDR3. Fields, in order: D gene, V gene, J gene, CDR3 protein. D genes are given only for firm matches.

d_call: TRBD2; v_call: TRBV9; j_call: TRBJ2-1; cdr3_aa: ASSGIAGVNNEQF
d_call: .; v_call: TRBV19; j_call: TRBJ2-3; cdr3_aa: ASSRDSTDTQY
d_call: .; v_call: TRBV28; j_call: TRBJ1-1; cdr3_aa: ASSQLTGFGTEAF
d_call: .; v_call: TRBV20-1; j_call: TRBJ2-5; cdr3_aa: SASGMAGQETQY
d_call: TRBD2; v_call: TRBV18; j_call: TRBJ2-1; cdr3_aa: ASLGLAGVRSYNEQF
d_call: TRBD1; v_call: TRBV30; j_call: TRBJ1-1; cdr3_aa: ACDRADIVAF
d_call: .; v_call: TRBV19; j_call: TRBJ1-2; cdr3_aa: ASSSPGRGADGYT
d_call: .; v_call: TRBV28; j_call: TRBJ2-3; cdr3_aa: ASSLFGLRGASGTDTQY
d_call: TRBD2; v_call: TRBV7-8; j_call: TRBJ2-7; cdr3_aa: ASSPERDYSYEQY
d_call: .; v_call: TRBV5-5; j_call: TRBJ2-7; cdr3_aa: ASSLLRRGSYEQY
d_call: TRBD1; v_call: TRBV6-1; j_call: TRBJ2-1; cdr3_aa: ASSEAPGQGTRSTEQF
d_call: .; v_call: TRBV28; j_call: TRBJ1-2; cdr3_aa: ASSQNGYT
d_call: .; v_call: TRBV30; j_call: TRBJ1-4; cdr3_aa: AWSWDINEKLF
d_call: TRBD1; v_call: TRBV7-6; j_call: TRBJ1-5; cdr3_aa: ASSPGTGGLNQPQH
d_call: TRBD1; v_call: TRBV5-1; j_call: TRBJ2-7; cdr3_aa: ASSLGDRPSDEQY
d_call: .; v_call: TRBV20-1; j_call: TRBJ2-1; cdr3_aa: SASWGRTRNEQF
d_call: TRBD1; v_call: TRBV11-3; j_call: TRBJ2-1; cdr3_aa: ASSTRSGQIPSYNEQF
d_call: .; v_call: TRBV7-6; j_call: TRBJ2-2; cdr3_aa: ASSPRDTTGELF
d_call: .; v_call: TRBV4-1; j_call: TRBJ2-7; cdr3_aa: ASSQPTKAGHEQY
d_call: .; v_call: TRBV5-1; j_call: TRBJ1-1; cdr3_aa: ASSSNQQGRVGTEAF
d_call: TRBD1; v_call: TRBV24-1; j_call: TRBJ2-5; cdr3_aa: ATSDQSDRLETQY
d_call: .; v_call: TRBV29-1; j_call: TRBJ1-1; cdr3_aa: SAGGPRGTEAF
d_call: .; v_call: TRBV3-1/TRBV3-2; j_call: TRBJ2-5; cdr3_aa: ASSLQVVVRETQY